These 27 T cell receptor beta chains were all obtained from the same sample, sequenced in a study of human T cells and chemical hapten exposure. One entry per CDR3 protein, called by TCRdb with MiXCR from the 5' RACE reads. The sample holds 95,000 to 120,000 distinct CDR3 sequences, 15% to 20% seen once. Blood, whole and unfractionated, served as the source for total RNA extraction. The receptor set was obtained from a human donor in good health.

This clonotype was counted between two and nine times. The chain recombines TRBV6-1 with TRBJ2-3; D remains ambiguous. Germline CDR1 reads MNHNS; CDR2 reads SASEGT. There are 15 residues in the CDR3. V was shortened by 1 base and J by 2 bases, with 10 bases between the two germline ends. CDR3 sequence reads: CASSEVTIYTDTQYF. CDR3 sequence (DNA): TGTGCCAGCAGTGAAGTCACCATCTACACAGATACGCAGTATTTT.

The V gene is TRBV10-1, the J gene TRBJ2-5; 12 nucleotides line up with TRBD1. V lost 5 bases to trimming and J lost 5 bases; unmatched junction nucleotides: 9. Germline V gene data show CDR1 as WNHNN and CDR2 as SYGVQD (reference sequence). CDR3 length equals 16 residues. The CDR3 nucleotides read TGCGCCAGCAGTTCGACCGGGACAGGGGGCGGTGAGACCCAGTACTTC. Its translation is CASSSTGTGGGETQYF.

This clonotype turned up a few times. The V call is TRBV7-2, the J call TRBJ2-3, with 8 bases aligning to TRBD2. The V gene end was trimmed by 5 bases and the J gene end by 2 bases; junction bases not matched to a gene: 6. The CDR3 contains 15 residues. Germline CDR1 and CDR2: SGHTA and FQGNSA. This chain's CDR3 is CASSRLLADTDTQYF. The DNA for the CDR3 is TGTGCCAGCAGCCGACTACTAGCGGACACAGATACGCAGTATTTT.

This clonotype occurred many times. The chain has TRBV20-1 and TRBJ2-3, with 8 bases fitting TRBD2. Germline V gene data show CDR1 as DFQATT and CDR2 as SNEGSKA (reference sequence). The CDR3 covers 14 residues. J lost 3 bases, V lost 6 bases, and 8 bases had no gene match. For the CDR3, the DNA is TGCAGTGCGCCGATAGCGGGAAGGACAGATACGCAGTATTTT. Amino acids: CSAPIAGRTDTQYF.

This clonotype was seen only a few times. The CDR3: CASSLTTGMGGNTIYF. DNA for the CDR3: TGTGCCAGCAGTTTAACTACTGGAATGGGTGGAAACACCATATATTTT. The genes are TRBV12-3 or TRBV12-4 and TRBJ1-3, with unresolved D. Trimming took off 2 bases at V and 3 bases at J, with 14 bases between the two ends. This CDR3 is 16 amino acids long.

J is TRBJ2-7 and V is TRBV3-1; weak D call: TRBD1 (6 bases). CDR1 and CDR2 from the germline V gene are LGHDT and YNNKEL (reference sequence). The germline V and J ends were trimmed by 4 bases and 6 bases, with 19 bases remaining between them. CDR3 length: 15 amino acids. CDR3 loop: CASSLQGVRGREQYF. CDR3 DNA sequence: TGTGCCAGCAGCCTACAGGGAGTAAGAGGTCGCGAGCAGTACTTC.

This clonotype was detected a few times. The chain combines TRBV12-3 or TRBV12-4 with TRBJ2-1; D perhaps matches TRBD2 (6 bases). The CDR3 contains 16 residues. V was clipped by 1 base and J by 6 bases, with 16 bases between them. This chain's CDR3 is CASSLEVAAAPNEQFF. The DNA of the CDR3 is TGTGCCAGCAGTTTAGAGGTAGCGGCGGCTCCCAATGAGCAGTTCTTC.

The chain joins TRBV6-6 to TRBJ2-1; a weak D match, TRBD1 (6 bases). Trimming cost V 6 bases and J 5 bases, with 14 bases left between them. The CDR3 sequence is 14 residues long. Germline V gene lookup returns CDR1 MNHNY and CDR2 SVGAGI (reference sequence). CDR3 in DNA: TGTGCCAGCAGCCTAGGGGGACCTAACAATGAGCAGTTCTTC. It codes for CASSLGGPNNEQFF.

V is TRBV4-1 and J is TRBJ2-4; D ambiguous. The CDR3 runs 17 residues. CDR1 and CDR2 (germline): MGHRA, YSYEKL. The V gene lost 0 bases and the J gene lost 2 bases, with 14 bases spanning the gap. Written as DNA, the CDR3 is TGCGCCAGCAGCCAAGATCCGCAGGTTGTGCCCAAAAACATTCAGTACTTC. This translates into CASSQDPQVVPKNIQYF.

The J gene is TRBJ2-5, the V gene TRBV18, with D possibly matching TRBD1 (5 bases). V was clipped by 3 bases and J by 4 bases, with 15 bases between them. Germline CDR1 is KGHSH and CDR2 is LQKENI. The CDR3 is 15 amino acids. Here the CDR3 reads CASSPDRARGETQYF. For the CDR3, the DNA is TGTGCCAGCTCACCCGATCGGGCAAGGGGAGAGACCCAGTACTTC.

This clonotype was seen a few times. The V gene is TRBV20-1, the J gene TRBJ2-3; D unresolved. Trimming removed 0 bases at V and 3 bases at J, with 13 bases between. This CDR3 is built from 15 residues. CDR1 is DFQATT, CDR2 SNEGSKA, per germline (reference sequence). Here the CDR3 DNA reads TGCAGTGCTAGAGATTACGGCGGAAAGACAGATACGCAGTATTTT. Encoded protein: CSARDYGGKTDTQYF.

This sequence joins TRBV4-1 and TRBJ1-5; the D gene is possibly TRBD1 (6 bases). Between the trimmed V and J ends, which lost 1 base and 3 bases, there was a span of 10 bases. The V gene's germline CDR1 is MGHRA and CDR2 YSYEKL. The CDR3 loop spans 15 amino acids. The CDR3 DNA follows: TGCGCCAGCAGCCAAGTGGGGACAAACAATCAGCCCCAGCATTTT. Translating it yields CASSQVGTNNQPQHF.

This clonotype was detected only a few times. This chain connects TRBV28 to TRBJ1-6; TRBD1 is a possible D gene (6 bases). The CDR3 spans 14 residues. Germline-derived CDR1 and CDR2 are MDHEN and SYDVKM. Deletions cut 7 bases from V and 6 bases from J, with 13 bases between. CDR3 loop: CASNIIQGNSPLHF. Written as DNA, the CDR3 is TGTGCCAGCAACATCATACAGGGTAATTCACCCCTCCACTTT. Drawing the rest from reference TRBV28 and TRBJ1-6, the complete variable domain is DVKVTQSSRYLVKRTGEKVFLECVQDMDHENMFWYRQDPGLGLRLIYFSYDVKMKEKGDIPEGYSVSREKKERFSLILESASTNQTSMYLCASNIIQGNSPLHFGNGTRLTVT.

This chain connects TRBV18 to TRBJ2-7; D call uncertain. V lost 3 bases, J lost 0 bases, and 9 bases lay in between. Germline V lookup: CDR1 KGHSH, CDR2 LQKENI. This CDR3 spans 14 amino acids. In nucleotides, the CDR3 is TGTGCCAGCTCACCTCGGCCCATCTCCTACGAGCAGTACTTC. It codes for CASSPRPISYEQYF.

This clonotype came up a few times. This chain connects TRBV20-1 to TRBJ1-5, with D possibly matching TRBD1 (6 bases). V lost 6 bases to trimming and J lost 4 bases, with 16 bases between them. CDR1 is DFQATT and CDR2 is SNEGSKA in the germline V gene (reference sequence). There are 14 residues in the CDR3. The CDR3 DNA is TGCAGTGCCGACAGGTCTGGAACTAATCAGCCCCAGCATTTT. Translated: CSADRSGTNQPQHF.

V usage is TRBV5-4 and J usage is TRBJ2-3; TRBD2 matches 8 bases. The germline V gene encodes CDR1 SGHNT and CDR2 YYREEE (reference sequence). There are 17 residues in the CDR3. V lost 0 bases, J lost 4 bases, and 10 bases stayed unmatched. The CDR3 DNA reads as TGTGCCAGCAGCTTGGAGGCCGGGAGGGCCGGGGCAGATACGCAGTATTTT. Amino acids: CASSLEAGRAGADTQYF. Filled out from reference TRBV5-4 and TRBJ2-3, the complete variable domain reads ETGVTQSPTHLIKTRGQQVTLRCSSQSGHNTVSWYQQALGQGPQFIFQYYREEENGRGNFPPRFSGLQFPNYSSELNVNALELDDSALYLCASSLEAGRAGADTQYFGPGTRLTVL.

This clonotype was recorded a few times. This rearrangement joins TRBV6-6 to TRBJ2-2; D is unclear. V was cut by 6 bases and J by 7 bases, with 12 bases left in between. The CDR3 length is 13 residues. Germline CDR1 MNHNY, CDR2 SVGAGI (reference sequence). This CDR3 reads CASSPDVIGELFF. CDR3 in DNA: TGTGCCAGCAGCCCCGACGTGATCGGGGAGCTGTTTTTT.

The chain uses TRBV7-6 and TRBJ2-2; D may be TRBD1 (5 bases). V lost 1 base and J lost 6, with 9 bases in between. The CDR3 is made up of 14 amino acids. CDR1 SGHVS and CDR2 FNYEAQ come from the germline V gene. In DNA form, the CDR3 reads TGTGCCAGCAGCTTAGTACAGGCCGCCGGGGAGCTGTTTTTT. Its protein is CASSLVQAAGELFF.

This chain connects TRBV28 to TRBJ2-3, with D possibly being TRBD1 or TRBD2 (5 bases each). The CDR3 sequence is 15 residues long. V dropped 2 bases and J dropped 2 bases, with 11 bases sitting between them. Germline V gene sequence: CDR1 MDHEN, CDR2 SYDVKM. DNA of the CDR3: TGTGCCAGCAGTTTAATCGGGGCTGTCACAGATACGCAGTATTTT. Translating gives CASSLIGAVTDTQYF.

The sample holds a few counts of this clonotype. This chain joins TRBV7-9 and TRBJ2-1, with 13 bases matching TRBD2. Looked up from germline, CDR1 is SEHNR and CDR2 is FQNEAQ (reference sequence). The trim removed 5 bases at V and 6 bases at J, leaving 10 bases unmatched. The CDR3 contains 17 residues. The CDR3 region is CASSPRRLAGGPNEQFF. The CDR3 nucleotides read TGTGCCAGCAGCCCTCGTCGACTAGCGGGAGGACCCAATGAGCAGTTCTTC.

This chain uses TRBV29-1 with TRBJ2-1, with TRBD2 as a possible D gene (6 bases). The V and J ends lost 5 bases and 8 bases respectively, with 13 bases between them. Germline loops: CDR1 SQVTM, CDR2 ANQGSEA. This CDR3 is built from 12 residues. As DNA, the CDR3 is TGCAGCGTTCCCCTAGCGAGCCATGAGCAGTTCTTC. It yields the protein CSVPLASHEQFF.

The V and J genes are TRBV5-5 and TRBJ1-2; D is undetermined. From germline, CDR1 is SGHKS and CDR2 YYEKEE (reference sequence). V was clipped by 5 bases and J by 6 bases, with 20 bases between them. The CDR3 is made up of 15 amino acids. Written as DNA, the CDR3 is TGTGCCAGCAGGGCCAGTGGGGTTAATACCCATGGCTACACCTTC. This translates into CASRASGVNTHGYTF.

The chain combines TRBV11-2 with TRBJ2-3; the D gene is possibly TRBD2 (5 bases). Trimming took off 0 bases at V and 6 bases at J, with 13 bases between the two ends. CDR1 and CDR2 from the germline V gene are SGHAT and FQNNGV. This CDR3 has 15 residues. CDR3 sequence reads: CASSLEGTRGDTQYF. The DNA for the CDR3 is TGTGCCAGCAGCTTAGAAGGCACTCGCGGGGATACGCAGTATTTT.

The chain couples TRBV12-3 or TRBV12-4 to TRBJ2-3, with TRBD2 matching over 8 bases. The CDR3 length is 14 residues. V shed 10 bases, J shed 2 bases, and the junction held 8 bases outside the gene matches. CDR3 nucleotides: TGTGCCACTGAACAGCGGGAGTCCACAGATACGCAGTATTTT. It yields the protein CATEQRESTDTQYF.

This sequence joins TRBV12-3 or TRBV12-4 and TRBJ2-3; 9 bases are a match to TRBD2. The J segment lost 10 bases and the V segment lost 2 bases, leaving 7 bases of the junction unmatched. CDR3 length: 14 residues. The CDR3 DNA is TGTGCCAGCAGTTTAACCGGGACTAGCCCGCCGCAGTATTTT. The encoded protein is CASSLTGTSPPQYF.

V and J are TRBV7-2 and TRBJ1-6, with TRBD1 matching over 7 bases. The CDR3 is 17 residues long. CDR1 and CDR2 from the germline V gene are SGHTA and FQGNSA. J was trimmed by 12 bases and V by 5 bases; bases with no gene match: 19. CDR3: CASSPRPDRVLVVPLHF. The CDR3, as DNA: TGTGCCAGCAGCCCAAGACCCGACAGGGTTCTCGTGGTACCCCTCCACTTT.

This chain uses TRBV6-5 with TRBJ2-7, with 9 bases fitting TRBD2. The V gene's germline CDR1 is MNHEY and CDR2 SVGAGI. The CDR3 extends over 15 amino acids. Trimming took 1 base from V and 3 from J; bases not matched to a gene: 4. The CDR3 region is CASSYWSGRIYEQYF. CDR3 DNA sequence: TGTGCCAGCAGTTACTGGAGCGGGAGGATCTACGAGCAGTACTTC.